A single sample is the source of the 8 T cell receptor beta chains below, sequenced in a study of blood T cell repertoires in COVID-19. Generated by immunoSEQ multiplex PCR, the TCRdb table keeps only in-frame clones and is missing some. The sample carries about 90,000 clones, more than 80% recorded once. The sequenced material came from peripheral blood. The source is a woman in her seventies with acute or convalescent COVID-19.

This chain links TRBV7-2 with TRBJ1-3; D unresolved. V lost 0 bases to trimming and J lost 2 bases, with 5 bases between them. Germline values: CDR1 SGHTA, CDR2 FQGNSA. The CDR3 is made up of 14 amino acids. In nucleotides, the CDR3 is TGTGCCAGCAGCTTAGCGGCAGCTGGAAACACCATATATTTT. Its translation is CASSLAAAGNTIYF.

This chain uses TRBV19 with TRBJ1-2, with 8 bases lining up with TRBD1. With V trimmed by 6 bases and J by 4 bases, 16 bases remained unmatched. CDR3 length: 17 amino acids. Germline-derived CDR1 and CDR2 are LNHDA and SQIVND (reference sequence). CDR3 coding DNA: TGTGCCAGTAGCCTGGGGGACAGGCCCGAGGGTGGCTATGGCTACACCTTC. It codes for CASSLGDRPEGGYGYTF.

This chain joins TRBV27 and TRBJ2-1; TRBD1 might be the D (7 bases). Trimming took off 3 bases at V and 1 base at J, with 13 bases between the two ends. From germline, CDR1 is MNHEY and CDR2 SMNVEV (reference sequence). CDR3 length: 16 residues. CDR3 loop: CASSLEGAWSYNEQFF. The CDR3 DNA reads as TGTGCCAGCAGTTTGGAGGGGGCTTGGTCCTACAATGAGCAGTTCTTC.

The CDR3, as DNA: TGTGCCAGCAGCCAAACAAGACTAGCGGGAGTGGGGGATGAGCAGTTCTTC. Its protein product is CASSQTRLAGVGDEQFF. This chain links TRBV28 with TRBJ2-1; 12 nucleotides match TRBD2. The CDR3 spans 17 residues. The germline CDR1 and CDR2 sequences are MDHEN and SYDVKM. V was clipped by 6 bases and J by 8 bases; unmatched bases: 14.

The chain carries TRBV27 and TRBJ2-5; D remains ambiguous. V lost 4 bases to trimming and J lost 7 bases, with 16 bases between them. The CDR3 totals 14 residues. CDR1 is MNHEY and CDR2 is SMNVEV in the germline V gene (reference sequence). The CDR3 region is CASSSTARLGTQYF. The CDR3 DNA follows: TGTGCCAGCAGTTCGACGGCTAGATTAGGGACCCAGTACTTC.

This clone was found once. V gene TRBV28 combines with J gene TRBJ2-1; tentative D call: TRBD2 (5 bases). The CDR3 length is 18 residues. Germline CDR1 reads MDHEN; CDR2 reads SYDVKM. Trimming removed 5 bases at V and 7 bases at J, with 27 bases between. CDR3 amino acids: CASSPLGTRTLSGNEQFF. DNA of the CDR3: TGTGCCAGCAGTCCCTTAGGTACGCGTACCCTCTCGGGGAATGAGCAGTTCTTC.

In its sample, this clone was seen a few times. The genes are TRBV6-1 and TRBJ2-7; 8 bases map to TRBD2. Germline V gives CDR1 MNHNS, CDR2 SASEGT. The V gene end was trimmed by 1 base and the J gene end by 4 bases; junction bases not matched to a gene: 9. The CDR3 consists of 16 residues. CDR3 in amino acids: CASSEDVSREAYEQYF. DNA for the CDR3: TGTGCCAGCAGTGAAGATGTCTCGCGGGAGGCGTACGAGCAGTACTTC.

The chain combines TRBV6-6 with TRBJ1-1; tentatively, D is TRBD1 (6 bases). V was shortened by 5 bases and J by 8 bases, with 12 bases between the two germline ends. The CDR3 runs to 12 residues. From germline, CDR1 is MNHNY and CDR2 SVGAGI (reference sequence). This CDR3 reads CASSQNRAEAFF. The CDR3 DNA sequence: TGTGCCAGCAGTCAAAACAGGGCCGAAGCTTTCTTT.